This TCR beta chain was profiled in a study of identical twins. TCRdb ran MiXCR on the 5' RACE reads and lists one entry per CDR3 protein. Among 1.5 million to 2 million distinct CDR3 sequences, under 35% were seen once, and the ten largest hold roughly 0.3%. There are 13 residues in the CDR3. The germline CDR1 and CDR2 sequences are SGDLS and YYNGEE. V lost 1 base and J lost 5, with 7 bases in between. Sequencing was done on a sample of cord blood. This sequence was found in a newborn girl in good health. The chain employs TRBV9 and TRBJ2-1, with D hard to call. As DNA, the CDR3 is TGTGCCAGCAGCGTACGGATAAACAATGAGCAGTTCTTC. Its translation is CASSVRINNEQFF.